This T cell receptor beta chain originates from a study of T-cell reconstitution after alpha-beta-depleted transplantation in children. Unique molecular identifiers were incorporated into the prepared TCRbeta library. TCRdb independently ran MiXCR on the PCR reads; one entry per CDR3 protein. There are more than 500,000 distinct CDR3 sequences in the sample; over 9.5% occur only once, and 11% to 15% lies in the top ten. The CDR3 runs 15 residues. The ends were cut back, 3 bases at V and 7 bases at J, with 16 bases in the middle. The germline V gene encodes CDR1 KGHSH and CDR2 LQKENI. A few counts support this clonotype. Its cognate antigen is unknown. Study-wide results and limits: T-cell numbers and diversity, one year after transplant, stemmed largely from T cells that were newly produced. Where alpha-beta T cells came from about two months after transplant was reportedly several hundred expanded graft clones. Recipient T cells and thymic progenitors that survived were the source of the high TCRbeta diversity seen at day 60 in some patients.

This sample comprised PBMCs, mostly from graft donor cells, obtained 180 days after TCRalphabeta/CD19-depleted stem cell transplant. The TCR was taken from a female patient aged 2-10 years who had a stem cell transplant for aplastic anemia, so the T cells may come from the graft donor. The chain employs TRBV18 and TRBJ2-1; D ambiguous. CDR3 DNA: TGTGCCAGCTCACCTCTGCGGCAGGTGTCGAATGAGCAGTTCTTC. As protein: CASSPLRQVSNEQFF.